Reported below is one TCR beta chain. The record originates from a study of T cell changes during pregnancy in multiple sclerosis. Repertoires were generated with immunoSEQ multiplex PCR, while TCRdb's copy carries only in-frame clones and drops some. The sample shows approximately 90,000 clones, over 90% of them seen only once. The source was peripheral blood, collected in the third trimester of pregnancy. The receptor was isolated from a female donor with multiple sclerosis, enrolled in a pregnancy study.

The CDR3 spells CASSYPTGDQPQHF. CDR3 nucleotides: TGTGCCAGCAGTTACCCAACAGGGGATCAGCCCCAGCATTTT. The genes are TRBV6-5 and TRBJ1-5, with 7 bases aligning to TRBD1. The CDR3 is 14 residues long. V was clipped by 2 bases and J by 5 bases; unmatched bases: 3. The germline CDR1 and CDR2 sequences are MNHEY and SVGAGI.